The 24 T cell receptor beta chains below were found in one sample sequenced in a study of tissue T cells after allogeneic stem cell transplantation. Profiled with immunoSEQ multiplex PCR; TCRdb holds only in-frame clones, not every one. The table includes just over 8,500 clones, approximately 47% detected once. The time point denotes: mouse harvest day 7 after allogeneic transplant. Tail vein injection delivered 10^7 T-cell-depleted bone marrow cells and 10^6 splenic CD5+ T cells. The sample was skin. The receptor set was obtained from a female BALB/c mouse given C57BL/6 T cells with graft-versus-host disease after an allogeneic hematopoietic cell transplant.

In its sample, this clone was seen a few times. These gene names are mouse names. The read is 1 residue too short to cover the CDR3 end, so that end is filled in from the germline J gene. The V call is TRBV26, the J call TRBJ2-1, with a possible D match to TRBD1 (5 bases). The V end was cut by 3 bases, the J end by 7 bases, with 10 bases between. This CDR3 region has 13 residues. Germline values: CDR1 KGHPV, CDR2 FQNQEV (reference sequence). The CDR3 bases that were read are TGTGCCAGCAGTCTTCCAGGGTGGGCTGAGCAGTTC. It is translated as CASSLPGWAEQF. The CDR3 as a whole reads CASSLPGWAEQFF. Complete variable domain (other parts from reference TRBV26 and TRBJ2-1): NSKVIQTPRYLVKGQGQKAKMRCIPEKGHPVVFWYQQNKNNEFKFLINFQNQEVLQQIDMTEKRFSAECPSNSPCSLEIQSSEAGDSALYLCASSLPGWAEQFFGPGTRLTVL.

As concerns this clone: Germline and genes here are mouse. The DNA ends 1 residue before the CDR3 does, and the rest of the CDR3 is filled in from the germline J gene. This rearrangement joins TRBV16 to TRBJ2-4; TRBD2 matches at 10 bases. Germline trimming cut 5 bases from V and 0 bases from J; bases unmatched to any gene: 2. CDR3 size: 15 residues. The germline V gene has CDR1 SGHSA and CDR2 FRNQAP. Here the CDR3 reads CASSRTGGSQNTLYF. The CDR3 bases that were read are TGTGCAAGCAGCAGGACTGGGGGTAGTCAAAACACCTTGTAC.

Points on this clone: Gene names and germline refer to mouse. Sequencing ends 1 residue short of the CDR3 end; the germline J gene provides the rest. V and J are TRBV26 and TRBJ1-5; D is unresolved. The CDR3 length is 15 residues. CDR1 is KGHPV and CDR2 is FQNQEV in the germline V gene (reference sequence). Trimming took off 2 bases at V and 0 bases at J, with 8 bases between the two ends. The CDR3 DNA, read in part, is TGTGCCAGCAGTCTGGAGACATATAACAACCAGGCTCCGCTT. Residues: CASSLETYNNQAPL. The complete CDR3 protein is CASSLETYNNQAPLF. The full variable domain, rest sourced from reference TRBV26 and TRBJ1-5, is NSKVIQTPRYLVKGQGQKAKMRCIPEKGHPVVFWYQQNKNNEFKFLINFQNQEVLQQIDMTEKRFSAECPSNSPCSLEIQSSEAGDSALYLCASSLETYNNQAPLFGEGTRLSVL.

Turning to this clone: The gene symbols are mouse symbols. The read terminates 1 residue before the CDR3 end, so the remaining end is supplied by the germline J gene. The J gene is TRBJ2-4, the V gene TRBV13-3; 8 bases line up with TRBD2. CDR1 and CDR2 (germline): NNHDY, SYVADS. V dropped 0 bases and J dropped 1; count of bases not matched to a gene: 7. The CDR3 consists of 17 residues. The CDR3 spells CASSDDLGGRGQNTLYF. Incomplete CDR3 DNA: TGTGCCAGCAGTGATGATCTGGGGGGTAGGGGTCAAAACACCTTGTAC.

This clone was seen a few times. Gene names are the mouse ones. The read terminates 1 residue ahead of where the CDR3 ends, so the germline J gene completes it. The genes are TRBV26 and TRBJ1-2; D gene uncertain. The CDR3 has 12 amino acids. Looked up from germline, CDR1 is KGHPV and CDR2 is FQNQEV (reference sequence). With 4 bases removed from V and 2 bases from J, the gap between germline ends came to 5 bases. CDR3 in amino acids: CASSRGNSDYTF. Incomplete CDR3 DNA: TGTGCCAGCAGTCGTGGGAACTCCGACTACACC.

Of note for this clone: Gene names follow the mouse nomenclature. From the germline J gene comes the end of the CDR3, since the read stops 1 residue before it. V usage is TRBV26 and J usage is TRBJ2-7; 10 bases fit TRBD2. The CDR3 is 15 residues long. Germline CDR1 and CDR2: KGHPV and FQNQEV (reference sequence). V shed 4 bases and J 0 bases; nucleotides not matched to a gene: 3. The part of the CDR3 DNA that was read is TGTGCCAGCAGTCCGACTGGGGGGAGCTCCTATGAACAGTAC. This sequence encodes CASSPTGGSSYEQY. The full-length CDR3 reads as CASSPTGGSSYEQYF.

This clone was counted a few times. The genes are named according to mouse. Read coverage stops 1 residue before the CDR3 terminus; the germline J gene supplies the remainder. The genes are TRBV23 and TRBJ1-4; TRBD1 is the table's D call, not checked against the DNA. The CDR3 totals 14 residues. Germline CDR1 and CDR2: KGHTA and FQNQQP. CDR3 residues: CSSSRTGTNERLFF. Partial CDR3 DNA: TGCTCCAGCAGTCGGACAGGGACCAACGAAAGATTATTT.

This clone was detected a few times. The gene names here belong to mouse. Read coverage stops 1 residue before the CDR3 terminus; the germline J gene supplies the remainder. The chain employs TRBV26 and TRBJ2-2; D gene unclear. Per the germline V gene, CDR1 is KGHPV and CDR2 is FQNQEV (reference sequence). CDR3 length equals 11 residues. V was trimmed by 6 bases and J by 3 bases, leaving 2 bases between them. The CDR3 loop reads CASSYTGQLYF. The sequenced part of the CDR3 DNA is TGTGCCAGCAGCTACACCGGGCAGCTCTAC.

Details on this clone: The germline and genes are mouse ones. The observed sequence ends 1 residue before the CDR3 terminus, with the missing tail filled in from the germline J gene. The chain employs TRBV26 and TRBJ1-1; D not resolved. CDR3 length: 11 residues. Germline assignment: CDR1 KGHPV and CDR2 FQNQEV (reference sequence). V gave up 4 bases and J gave up 4 bases, with 4 bases separating them. CDR3 bases read: TGTGCCAGCAGTCAGACCACAGAAGTCTTC. Its protein is CASSQTTEVF. The full-length CDR3 reads as CASSQTTEVFF. The complete variable domain, with remaining parts taken from reference TRBV26 and TRBJ1-1, reads NSKVIQTPRYLVKGQGQKAKMRCIPEKGHPVVFWYQQNKNNEFKFLINFQNQEVLQQIDMTEKRFSAECPSNSPCSLEIQSSEAGDSALYLCASSQTTEVFFGKGTRLTVV.

This clone was picked up one time. The germline and genes are mouse ones. The read finishes 1 residue shy of the CDR3 end, and the germline J gene is used to complete it. The V gene is TRBV29, the J gene TRBJ1-4, with D unclear. The germline V and J ends were trimmed by 2 bases and 3 bases, with 7 bases remaining between them. CDR3 size: 14 residues. Germline V lookup: CDR1 MSHET, CDR2 SYDVDS. The CDR3 region is CASSLVGPNERLFF. Incomplete CDR3 DNA: TGTGCTAGCAGTTTAGTGGGTCCCAACGAAAGATTATTT.

About this clone itself: Genes and germline are mouse. CDR3 sequence reads: CASSFKWGPTEVFF. The CDR3 bases that were read are TGTGCCAGCAGCTTTAAGTGGGGGCCCACAGAAGTCTTC. The chain uses TRBV3 and TRBJ1-1, with a weak D call TRBD1 (6 bases). The read ends 1 residue shy of where the CDR3 ends; the end is completed using the germline J gene. The CDR3 is made up of 14 amino acids. In germline, CDR1 is SNHLY, CDR2 FYNGKV (reference sequence). V lost 3 bases and J lost 4, with 12 bases in between. Full variable domain (missing parts from reference TRBV3 and TRBJ1-1): GPKVLQIPSHQIIDMGQMVTLNCDPVSNHLYFYWYKQILGQQMEFLVNFYNGKVMEKSKLFKDQFSVERPDGSYFTLKIQPTALEDSAVYFCASSFKWGPTEVFFGKGTRLTVV.

Only a few counts were recorded for this clone. The germline and genes are mouse ones. With the read ending 1 residue before the CDR3 end, the germline J gene is used to fill in that end. V is TRBV23 and J is TRBJ2-3; the D call of TRBD1 is as the table states it, not checked on the DNA. Germline assignment: CDR1 KGHTA and CDR2 FQNQQP. The length of the CDR3 is 16 residues. CDR3 protein: CSSSQSIGQGAETLYF. The part of the CDR3 DNA that was read is TGCTCCAGCAGTCAATCGATAGGACAGGGTGCAGAAACGCTGTAT.

Remarks on this clone: Each gene name is a mouse one. The observed sequence ends 1 residue before the CDR3 terminus, with the missing tail filled in from the germline J gene. The rearrangement links TRBV23 to TRBJ2-2. The CDR3 is made up of 15 amino acids. CDR1 is KGHTA, CDR2 FQNQQP, per germline. The DNA read from the CDR3 is TGCTCCAGCAGTCAATTCGGGGGAGACACCGGGCAGCTCTAC. Translation gives CSSSQFGGDTGQLY. The whole CDR3 protein is CSSSQFGGDTGQLYF.

As for this clone: Gene names are the mouse ones. The CDR3: CTGSGQGDSERLFF. The CDR3 bases that were read are TGCACCGGCTCGGGACAGGGGGACAGCGAAAGATTATTT. The chain recombines TRBV1 with TRBJ1-4; 11 bases line up with TRBD1. The read falls 1 residue short of the CDR3 end, and the missing part is taken from the germline J gene. With 11 bases clipped from V and 7 bases from J, the junction kept 9 bases outside the gene matches. The CDR3 contains 14 residues. CDR1 is NSQYPW and CDR2 is LRSPGD in the germline V gene (reference sequence). The whole variable domain, filled in from reference TRBV1 and TRBJ1-4, reads VTLLEQNPRWRLVPRGQAVNLRCILKNSQYPWMSWYQQDLQKQLQWLFTLRSPGDKEVKSLPGADYLATRVTDTELRLQVANMSQGRTLYCTGSGQGDSERLFFGHGTKLSVL.

For this clone: Mouse gene names apply. From the germline J gene comes the end of the CDR3, since the read stops 1 residue before it. The chain uses TRBV26 and TRBJ1-1; D remains unclear. The CDR3 runs 13 residues. With 4 bases removed from V and 5 bases from J, the gap between germline ends came to 11 bases. Germline V gene data show CDR1 as KGHPV and CDR2 as FQNQEV (reference sequence). The sequenced part of the CDR3 DNA is TGTGCCAGCAGTCCCTCCAGGAAAACAGAAGTCTTC. This translates into CASSPSRKTEVF. The full CDR3 is CASSPSRKTEVFF. Full variable domain (missing parts from reference TRBV26 and TRBJ1-1): NSKVIQTPRYLVKGQGQKAKMRCIPEKGHPVVFWYQQNKNNEFKFLINFQNQEVLQQIDMTEKRFSAECPSNSPCSLEIQSSEAGDSALYLCASSPSRKTEVFFGKGTRLTVV.

As concerns this clone: Gene names are mouse gene names. The read stops 1 residue short of the end of the CDR3; the missing end is completed from the germline J gene. This chain joins TRBV4 and TRBJ1-2; D is ambiguous. The germline V and J ends were trimmed by 5 bases and 1 base, with 5 bases remaining between them. Germline V gene sequence: CDR1 LGHDT, CDR2 YNNKQL (reference sequence). CDR3 size: 12 residues. The CDR3 bases that were read are TGTGCCAGCAGCAGGGTAAACTCCGACTACACC. This encodes CASSRVNSDYT. In full, the CDR3 reads CASSRVNSDYTF.

This clone is medium-sized (0.01 to 0.1%) in the sample. Any gene name here is a mouse gene name. The sequence runs out 1 residue before the end of the CDR3; the remainder is reconstructed from the germline J gene. The chain couples TRBV5 to TRBJ2-1, with TRBD2 matching over 10 bases. Germline V CDR1 and CDR2: LGHNA, YNLKQL (reference sequence). The V gene end was trimmed by 3 bases and the J gene end by 7 bases; junction bases not matched to a gene: 3. This CDR3 region has 14 residues. The covered CDR3 bases are TGTGCCAGCAGCCAGACTGGGGGGAGGGCTGAGCAGTTC. The encoded protein is CASSQTGGRAEQF. The entire CDR3 reads CASSQTGGRAEQFF.

Concerning this clone: All gene names here are mouse names. Incomplete CDR3 DNA: TGTGCCAGCAGTCGGGACAGGGGGCCAGACACCCAGTAC. Amino acid sequence: CASSRDRGPDTQY. The CDR3 in full is CASSRDRGPDTQYF. V and J are TRBV13-3 and TRBJ2-5; TRBD1 agrees at 12 bases. The read falls 1 residue short of the CDR3 end, and the missing part is taken from the germline J gene. Losses at the gene ends were 4 bases for V and 5 bases for J; bases not matched to a gene: 2. The CDR3 length is 14 residues. Germline CDR1 reads NNHDY; CDR2 reads SYVADS.

Details on this clone: Gene names are mouse gene names. The read falls 1 residue short of the CDR3 end, and the missing part is taken from the germline J gene. The chain links TRBV26 to TRBJ2-2; TRBD1 aligns across 7 bases. Germline V CDR1 and CDR2: KGHPV, FQNQEV (reference sequence). V trimming: 4 bases; J trimming: 0 bases; junction bases outside the gene matches: 2. The CDR3 is 15 residues long. The CDR3 spells CASSHGTANTGQLYF. CDR3 DNA (partial): TGTGCCAGCAGTCACGGGACAGCAAACACCGGGCAGCTCTAC.

Concerning this clone: Any gene name here is a mouse gene name. Coverage ceases 1 residue before the CDR3 finishes, and the germline J gene fills in the end. V usage is TRBV23 and J usage is TRBJ2-3; the table's D call TRBD1 went unverified against the DNA. Germline values: CDR1 KGHTA, CDR2 FQNQQP. The CDR3 contains 15 residues. CDR3 protein: CSSSADRASAETLYF. The covered CDR3 bases are TGCTCCAGCAGCGCAGACAGGGCTAGTGCAGAAACGCTGTAT.

The table lists this clone with a few counts. Gene and germline names: mouse. The sequence runs out 1 residue before the end of the CDR3; the remainder is reconstructed from the germline J gene. The V and J genes are TRBV13-1 and TRBJ2-1; 8 nucleotides agree with TRBD2. This CDR3 spans 15 amino acids. After removal of 0 bases from V and 2 bases from J, the junction contained 1 base not matched to a gene. CDR1 NSHNY and CDR2 SYGAGN come from the germline V gene. The CDR3 reads CASSDGGGDYAEQFF. The CDR3 bases that were read are TGTGCCAGCAGTGATGGGGGGGGCGACTATGCTGAGCAGTTC.

As concerns this clone: The gene names given are mouse names. The read ends 1 residue early relative to the CDR3; the germline J gene fills the gap. The genes are TRBV3 and TRBJ2-1; 8 nucleotides align to TRBD2. The CDR3 length is 13 residues. Trimming cost V 5 bases and J 5 bases; bases outside gene matches: 2. Germline V lookup: CDR1 SNHLY, CDR2 FYNGKV (reference sequence). The part of the CDR3 DNA that was read is TGTGCCAGCAGCGGGGGGGGGCATGCTGAGCAGTTC. Residues: CASSGGGHAEQF. The entire CDR3 sequence reads CASSGGGHAEQFF.

Points on this clone: The gene symbols are mouse symbols. The CDR3 end falls 1 residue outside the read, so it is completed with the germline J gene. The J gene is TRBJ2-4, the V gene TRBV5; D is undetermined. There are 15 residues in the CDR3. The germline V and J ends were trimmed by 2 bases and 0 bases, with 9 bases remaining between them. Germline V CDR1 and CDR2: LGHNA, YNLKQL (reference sequence). The sequenced CDR3 bases are TGTGCCAGCAGCCAATCCTGGCTTAGTCAAAACACCTTGTAC. Amino acids: CASSQSWLSQNTLY. In full, the CDR3 reads CASSQSWLSQNTLYF.

Only a few counts were recorded for this clone. The gene names given are mouse names. The read ends 1 residue shy of where the CDR3 ends; the end is completed using the germline J gene. The V gene is TRBV5, the J gene TRBJ2-5; 8 bases match TRBD2. The ends lost 0 bases at V and 4 bases at J; junction bases unmatched: 6. CDR1 is LGHNA, CDR2 YNLKQL, per germline (reference sequence). This CDR3 region has 16 residues. This CDR3 is CASSQDTLGGKDTQYF. CDR3 DNA, as far as it was read: TGTGCCAGCAGCCAAGATACCCTGGGGGGAAAAGACACCCAGTAC.